Shown below are 20 T cell receptor beta chains from a single sample sequenced in a study of T cell responses to AZD1222 COVID-19 vaccine (dated by TCRdb to the early 2020s). The library relied on the immunoSEQ multiplex PCR assay. The immuneACCESS repertoire file appears here via TCRdb, limited to in-frame rearrangements. These files lack a portion of the clones; in checked studies, under half of the deficit traces to unresolved V genes, and the cause of the others is not known. This sample gives under 85,000 clones in total; roughly 84% of them show up just once. Of the sample, under 13% falls within the top ten clones. Reading the label with the study, this specimen's time point is: baseline before first vaccination. The input for sequencing was peripheral blood, taken on day 0 of AZD1222 vaccination. These receptors all come from an adult in good health.

This clone was counted once. This rearrangement joins TRBV18 to TRBJ2-7; a weak D match, TRBD1 (5 bases). The germline V and J ends were trimmed by 3 bases and 4 bases, with 10 bases remaining between them. Germline CDR1 and CDR2: KGHSH and LQKENI. There are 13 residues in the CDR3. The CDR3 loop reads CASSPGTGYEQYV. CDR3 coding DNA: TGTGCCAGCTCACCTGGTACAGGATACGAGCAGTACGTC.

The chain combines TRBV7-6 with TRBJ1-1, with TRBD1 matching over 8 bases. The CDR3 contains 15 residues. The germline V gene encodes CDR1 SGHVS and CDR2 FNYEAQ. V trimming: 5 bases; J trimming: 1 base; junction bases outside the gene matches: 6. The CDR3: CASSAGTGANTEAFF. The CDR3 bases are TGTGCCAGCAGCGCGGGGACAGGAGCGAACACTGAAGCTTTCTTT. Supplemented by reference TRBV7-6 and TRBJ1-1, the full variable domain reads GAGVSQSPRYKVTKRGQDVALRCDPISGHVSLYWYRQALGQGPEFLTYFNYEAQQDKSGLPNDRFSAERPEGSISTLTIQRTEQRDSAMYRCASSAGTGANTEAFFGQGTRLTVV.

This rearrangement joins TRBV2 to TRBJ2-5, with 9 bases fitting TRBD1. Germline V gives CDR1 SNHLY, CDR2 FYNNEI. V trimming: 6 bases; J trimming: 2 bases; junction bases outside the gene matches: 4. The CDR3 has 14 amino acids. The DNA of the CDR3 is TGTGCCAGCAGGTTCGACAGGGGGCAAGAGACCCAGTACTTC. Translated, it gives CASRFDRGQETQYF.

J is TRBJ1-1 and V is TRBV4-1; 7 nucleotides line up with TRBD1. CDR1 and CDR2 from the germline V gene are MGHRA and YSYEKL. This CDR3 contains 17 residues. V was clipped by 5 bases and J by 1 base; unmatched bases: 13. CDR3 DNA sequence: TGCGCCAGCAGCAATCCTGGGACAGCACTCCCGAACACTGAAGCTTTCTTT. Translating it yields CASSNPGTALPNTEAFF.

The chain links TRBV28 to TRBJ2-7; D call uncertain. The CDR3 consists of 13 residues. V shed 7 bases and J shed 5 bases, with 15 bases lying between them. Germline-derived CDR1 and CDR2 are MDHEN and SYDVKM. CDR3 in amino acids: CASTQSGMHEQYF. CDR3 nucleotides: TGTGCCAGCACCCAGAGTGGAATGCACGAGCAGTACTTC. Full variable domain (missing parts from reference TRBV28 and TRBJ2-7): DVKVTQSSRYLVKRTGEKVFLECVQDMDHENMFWYRQDPGLGLRLIYFSYDVKMKEKGDIPEGYSVSREKKERFSLILESASTNQTSMYLCASTQSGMHEQYFGPGTRLTVT.

The chain uses TRBV12-3 or TRBV12-4 and TRBJ1-1; D not certain. The CDR3 extends over 13 amino acids. Trimming left V 4 bases short and J 4 bases short, with 10 bases between. CDR3 region: CASSSRWGTEAFF. The CDR3 nucleotides read TGTGCCAGCAGTTCCCGGTGGGGCACTGAAGCTTTCTTT.

This chain links TRBV5-1 with TRBJ2-1; 10 bases are shared with TRBD2. The V gene's germline CDR1 is SGHRS and CDR2 YFSETQ. The CDR3 length is 14 residues. The trim removed 4 bases at V and 6 bases at J, leaving 4 bases unmatched. This chain's CDR3 is CASSPRTSGNEQFF. The DNA of the CDR3 is TGCGCCAGCAGCCCCCGGACTAGCGGCAATGAGCAGTTCTTC.

V usage is TRBV18 and J usage is TRBJ1-1; D is uncertain. V was trimmed by 2 bases and J by 5 bases, leaving 6 bases between them. The CDR3 covers 12 residues. Germline loops: CDR1 KGHSH, CDR2 LQKENI. This CDR3 is CASSPYSTEAFF. The CDR3 bases are TGTGCCAGCTCACCATATAGTACTGAAGCTTTCTTT.

V usage is TRBV6-6 and J usage is TRBJ2-1; 15 bases map to TRBD2. The CDR3 extends over 15 amino acids. CDR1 is MNHNY and CDR2 is SVGAGI in the germline V gene (reference sequence). With V trimmed by 4 bases and J by 10 bases, 5 bases remained unmatched. CDR3 loop: CASSWTSGGAGEQFF. CDR3 DNA: TGTGCCAGCAGTTGGACTAGCGGGGGGGCCGGGGAGCAGTTCTTC.

The genes are TRBV12-3 or TRBV12-4 and TRBJ1-1; D not resolved. The V end lost 8 bases, the J end lost 1 base, and 11 bases lay between the germline ends. The CDR3 has 13 amino acids. CDR3 nucleotides: TGTGCCAGCTCGGCACATGAGAACACTGAAGCTTTCTTT. This gives the protein CASSAHENTEAFF.

This chain links TRBV5-1 with TRBJ2-2; D may be TRBD1 or TRBD2 (5 bases each). Germline lookup yields CDR1 SGHRS and CDR2 YFSETQ. CDR3 length: 15 amino acids. V was cut by 0 bases and J by 6 bases, with 12 bases left in between. The CDR3 DNA is TGCGCCAGCAGCTTGGAGGGACGTGGGGCCGGGGAGCTGTTTTTT. This sequence encodes CASSLEGRGAGELFF.

The chain uses TRBV24-1 and TRBJ2-3, with D uncertain. V was shortened by 4 bases and J by 2 bases, with 6 bases between the two germline ends. This CDR3 comprises 13 residues. CDR1 and CDR2 (germline): KGHDR, SFDVKD. The CDR3 protein is CATSDDNTDTQYF. The CDR3 DNA reads TGTGCCACCAGTGACGACAACACAGATACGCAGTATTTT.

The rearrangement links TRBV10-3 to TRBJ2-3; 12 nucleotides align to TRBD2. J was trimmed by 2 bases and V by 10 bases; bases with no gene match: 7. From germline, CDR1 is ENHRY and CDR2 SYGVKD. The CDR3 runs 15 residues. CDR3 amino acids: CATLRTSGVTDTQYF. In DNA, the CDR3 is TGTGCCACACTAAGGACTAGCGGGGTCACAGATACGCAGTATTTT.

This clone was seen more than once but under ten times. The chain couples TRBV30 to TRBJ2-2, with D possibly TRBD2 on 5 matching bases. The CDR3 sequence is 15 residues long. CDR1 is GTSNPN and CDR2 is SVGIG in the germline V gene (reference sequence). Trimming left V 4 bases short and J 2 bases short, with 14 bases between. The CDR3 here is CAWTPRGRNTGELFF. The CDR3 nucleotides read TGTGCCTGGACCCCACGGGGTAGAAACACCGGGGAGCTGTTTTTT.

The rearrangement joins TRBV5-1 to TRBJ2-5; D unclear. Per germline, CDR1 SGHRS and CDR2 YFSETQ. The CDR3 loop spans 13 amino acids. V was clipped by 2 bases and J by 2 bases, with 7 bases between them. Here the CDR3 reads CASSFSPQETQYF. In nucleotides, the CDR3 is TGCGCCAGCAGCTTTTCCCCACAAGAGACCCAGTACTTC.

The J gene is TRBJ1-6, the V gene TRBV2; possibly TRBD1 for D (5 bases). The CDR3 runs to 14 residues. V was trimmed by 5 bases and J by 9 bases, leaving 14 bases between them. Germline CDR1 is SNHLY and CDR2 is FYNNEI. The chain's CDR3 is CASSSGQGSSPLHF. The CDR3 bases are TGTGCCAGCAGTTCGGGTCAGGGATCTTCACCCCTCCACTTT.

This clone occurred a few times. The gene calls are TRBV5-1 and TRBJ1-2; D possibly corresponds to TRBD1 (6 bases). The CDR3 totals 14 residues. The germline V gene has CDR1 SGHRS and CDR2 YFSETQ. The V end was cut by 4 bases, the J end by 5 bases, with 15 bases between. The CDR3 protein is CASSTGPQGYGYTF. The DNA of the CDR3 is TGCGCCAGCAGCACCGGCCCCCAGGGGTATGGCTACACCTTC.

This sequence joins TRBV2 and TRBJ2-6; 7 bases map to TRBD1. The germline V gene has CDR1 SNHLY and CDR2 FYNNEI. The trim removed 4 bases at V and 4 bases at J, leaving 10 bases unmatched. The CDR3 spans 17 residues. The CDR3 DNA reads as TGTGCCAGCAGTGGGGGACAGTCACTGGGAGGGGCCAACGTCCTGACTTTC. It encodes CASSGGQSLGGANVLTF.

V gene TRBV2 combines with J gene TRBJ2-2, with D possibly matching TRBD2 (6 bases). This CDR3 is 14 amino acids long. V was pared by 4 bases and J by 6 bases, with 12 bases between. Germline V gene sequence: CDR1 SNHLY, CDR2 FYNNEI. The CDR3, as DNA: TGTGCCAGCAGTGTGGAGGGAAGGTCCGGGGAGCTGTTTTTT. Its protein product is CASSVEGRSGELFF. The full variable domain, its missing parts supplied by reference TRBV2 and TRBJ2-2, is EPEVTQTPSHQVTQMGQEVILRCVPISNHLYFYWYRQILGQKVEFLVSFYNNEISEKSEIFDDQFSVERPDGSNFTLKIRSTKLEDSAMYFCASSVEGRSGELFFGEGSRLTVL.

V usage is TRBV6-5 and J usage is TRBJ2-1; D is undetermined. The CDR3 is made up of 11 amino acids. Germline lookup yields CDR1 MNHEY and CDR2 SVGAGI. V lost 2 bases and J lost 7, with 3 bases in between. The CDR3 DNA sequence: TGTGCCAGCAGTTACCGAAATGAGCAGTTCTTC. It is translated as CASSYRNEQFF.